This TCR beta chain was found in a study of regulatory T cells in long-lasting Graves disease. Study results and caveats: Samples came from peripheral blood alone, without thyroid tissue. It was in persistent disease that TRBV28, TRBJ1-2 and TRBJ2-5 were favored.

Of note for this clonotype: Its antigen remains unidentified. Given a much more abundant clone one base away, this may be a read error.

Researchers made TCR beta libraries by using iRepertoire HTBI primers and running Arm-PCR on CDR3 regions. TCRdb processed the multiplex PCR reads anew with MiXCR; each CDR3 protein has one entry. The table includes 300,000 or so distinct CDR3 sequences, roughly a fifth detected once. Regarding time point: persistent/refractory GD, antithyroid drugs over 5 years with positive TRAb. There was RNA extracted from PBMCs, and the TCR library was made from it. Tubes containing EDTA received about 10 milliliters of drawn peripheral blood. Trimming left V 4 bases short and J 7 bases short, with 13 bases between. CDR1 and CDR2 (germline): SNHLY, FYNNEI. The length of the CDR3 is 13 residues.

The clonotype was recovered from a female donor with Graves disease. The genes are TRBV2 and TRBJ1-2; D remains unclear. The sequences come from peripheral blood mononuclear cells (PBMCs), collected when the disease was refractory, from a patient treated with antithyroid drugs. Here the CDR3 reads CASSGLPPCGYTF. CDR3 nucleotide sequence: TGTGCCAGCAGTGGACTTCCTCCCTGTGGCTACACCTTC.